This T cell receptor beta chain comes out of a study of cytomegalovirus exposure and HLA in healthy donors. Study results and caveats: Later work found most CMV-associated TCR beta chains apparently HLA-restricted. TCR beta chain V- and J-gene trimming was linked, in a later analysis, to a missense variant in DCLRE1C. Segments of the TCR beta V type were, in most cases, productive about 87% or about 30% of the time in an earlier analysis. Researchers counted roughly 160 TCR beta chains as cytomegalovirus-associated.

The PCR contained 60 Vbeta and 13 Jbeta primers. Data came from immunoSEQ multiplex PCR; TCRdb stores just in-frame clones and leaves some out. The sample holds about 100,000 clones; more than 65% are singletons and the top ten take 4.8%. This clone appeared a few times. Its specificity is not known. Trimming at V came to 4 bases and at J to 2 bases, leaving 5 bases not matched to a gene. CDR3 length: 16 amino acids. Per the germline V gene, CDR1 is LGHNA and CDR2 is YSLEER. The chain employs TRBV4-3 and TRBJ2-1, with TRBD2 matching 10 bases. The origin of this receptor is a woman aged 18-35 years in good health and CMV-seropositive. The specimen sequenced was PBMCs. The CDR3 DNA is TGCGCCAGCAGCCCAAGCGGACTAGCGGCCTACAATGAGCAGTTCTTC. Amino acid sequence: CASSPSGLAAYNEQFF.